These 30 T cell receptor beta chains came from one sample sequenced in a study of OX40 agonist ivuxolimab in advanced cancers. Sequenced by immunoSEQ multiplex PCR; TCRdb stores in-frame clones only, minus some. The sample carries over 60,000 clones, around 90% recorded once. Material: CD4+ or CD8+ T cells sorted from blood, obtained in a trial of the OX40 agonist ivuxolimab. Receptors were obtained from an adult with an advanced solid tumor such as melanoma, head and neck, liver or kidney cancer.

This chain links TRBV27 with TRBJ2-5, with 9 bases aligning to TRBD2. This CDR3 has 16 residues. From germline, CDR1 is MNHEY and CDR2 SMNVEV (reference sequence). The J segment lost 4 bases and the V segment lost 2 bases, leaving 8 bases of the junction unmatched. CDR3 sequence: CASSLNGGGARETQYF. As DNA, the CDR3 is TGTGCCAGCAGTTTAAATGGCGGGGGGGCCAGAGAGACCCAGTACTTC.

The CDR3 DNA reads as TGTGCCAGCAGCCGCAGGGAGTCCTACGAGCAGTACTTC. Its translation: CASSRRESYEQYF. V is TRBV7-2 and J is TRBJ2-7; the D gene could be TRBD1 or TRBD2 (5 bases each). Trimming took 5 bases from V and 1 from J, leaving 9 bases between them. Germline CDR1 SGHTA, CDR2 FQGNSA. The CDR3 sequence is 13 residues long.

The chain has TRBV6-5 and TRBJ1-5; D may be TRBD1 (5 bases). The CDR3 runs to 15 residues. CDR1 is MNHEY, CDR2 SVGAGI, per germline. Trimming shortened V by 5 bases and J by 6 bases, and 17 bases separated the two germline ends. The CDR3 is CASSSRGVAGQPQHF. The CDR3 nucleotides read TGTGCCAGCAGTAGCCGGGGGGTCGCAGGTCAGCCCCAGCATTTT.

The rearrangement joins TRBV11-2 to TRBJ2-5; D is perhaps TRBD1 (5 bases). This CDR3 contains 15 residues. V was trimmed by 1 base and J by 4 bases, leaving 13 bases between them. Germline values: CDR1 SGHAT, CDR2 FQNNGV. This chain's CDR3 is CASSLVYQQGETQYF. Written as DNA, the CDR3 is TGTGCCAGCAGCTTAGTATACCAGCAGGGAGAGACCCAGTACTTC.

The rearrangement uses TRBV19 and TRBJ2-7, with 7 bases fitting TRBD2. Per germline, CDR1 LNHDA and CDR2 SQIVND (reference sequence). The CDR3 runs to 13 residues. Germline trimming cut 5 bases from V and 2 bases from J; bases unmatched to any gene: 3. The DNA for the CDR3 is TGTGCCAGTAGTCCCGGGACTACCTACGAGCAGTACTTC. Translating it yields CASSPGTTYEQYF.

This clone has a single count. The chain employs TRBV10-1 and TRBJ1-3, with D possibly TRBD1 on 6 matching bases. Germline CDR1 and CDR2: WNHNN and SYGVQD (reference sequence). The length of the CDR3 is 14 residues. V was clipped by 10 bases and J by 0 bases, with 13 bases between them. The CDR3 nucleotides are TGCGCCAAACGACAGGATCTCTCTGGAAACACCATATATTTT. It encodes CAKRQDLSGNTIYF.

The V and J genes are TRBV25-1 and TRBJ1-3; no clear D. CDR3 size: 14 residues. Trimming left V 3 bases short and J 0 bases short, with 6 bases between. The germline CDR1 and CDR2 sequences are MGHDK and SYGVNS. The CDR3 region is CASSEPPSGNTIYF. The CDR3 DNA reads TGTGCCAGCAGTGAGCCCCCCTCTGGAAACACCATATATTTT.

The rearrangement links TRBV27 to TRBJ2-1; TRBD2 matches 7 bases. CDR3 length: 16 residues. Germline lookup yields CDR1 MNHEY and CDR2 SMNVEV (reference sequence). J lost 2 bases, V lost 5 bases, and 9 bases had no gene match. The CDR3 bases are TGTGCCAGCAGTCCCCTGACGGGAGGAGCCTACAATGAGCAGTTCTTC. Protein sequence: CASSPLTGGAYNEQFF.

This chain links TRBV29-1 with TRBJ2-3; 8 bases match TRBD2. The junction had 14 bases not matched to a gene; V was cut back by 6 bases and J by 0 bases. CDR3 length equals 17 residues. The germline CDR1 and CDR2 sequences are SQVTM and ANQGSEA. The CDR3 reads CSVGGLAGFSSTDTQYF. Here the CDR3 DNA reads TGCAGCGTAGGGGGTCTAGCGGGTTTCTCTAGCACAGATACGCAGTATTTT.

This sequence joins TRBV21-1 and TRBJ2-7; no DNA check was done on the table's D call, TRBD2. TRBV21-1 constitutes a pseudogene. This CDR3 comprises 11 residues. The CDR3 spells CASSRVTEQYF. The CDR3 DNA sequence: TGTGCCAGCAGCCGCGTTACCGAGCAGTACTTC.

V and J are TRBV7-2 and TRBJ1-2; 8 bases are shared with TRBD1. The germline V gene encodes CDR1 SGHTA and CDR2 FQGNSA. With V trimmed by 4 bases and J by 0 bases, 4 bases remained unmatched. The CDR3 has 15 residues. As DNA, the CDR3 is TGTGCCAGCAGCTATACAGGGGGAGCTAACTATGGCTACACCTTC. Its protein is CASSYTGGANYGYTF. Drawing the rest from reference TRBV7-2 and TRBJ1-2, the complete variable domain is GAGVSQSPSNKVTEKGKDVELRCDPISGHTALYWYRQSLGQGLEFLIYFQGNSAPDKSGLPSDRFSAERTGGSVSTLTIQRTQQEDSAVYLCASSYTGGANYGYTFGSGTRLTVV.

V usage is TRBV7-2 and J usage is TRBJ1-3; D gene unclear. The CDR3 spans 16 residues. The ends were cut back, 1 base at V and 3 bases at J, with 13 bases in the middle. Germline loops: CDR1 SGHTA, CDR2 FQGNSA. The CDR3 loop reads CASSLGPTEGGNTIYF. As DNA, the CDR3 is TGTGCCAGCAGCTTAGGCCCCACAGAGGGTGGAAACACCATATATTTT. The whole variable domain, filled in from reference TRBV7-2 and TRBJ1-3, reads GAGVSQSPSNKVTEKGKDVELRCDPISGHTALYWYRQSLGQGLEFLIYFQGNSAPDKSGLPSDRFSAERTGGSVSTLTIQRTQQEDSAVYLCASSLGPTEGGNTIYFGEGSWLTVV.

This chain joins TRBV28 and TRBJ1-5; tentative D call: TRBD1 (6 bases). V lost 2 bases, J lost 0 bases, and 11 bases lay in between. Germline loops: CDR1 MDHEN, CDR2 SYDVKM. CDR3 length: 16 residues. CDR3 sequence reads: CASSLPGQNSNQPQHF. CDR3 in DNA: TGTGCCAGCAGTTTACCCGGACAGAATAGCAATCAGCCCCAGCATTTT.

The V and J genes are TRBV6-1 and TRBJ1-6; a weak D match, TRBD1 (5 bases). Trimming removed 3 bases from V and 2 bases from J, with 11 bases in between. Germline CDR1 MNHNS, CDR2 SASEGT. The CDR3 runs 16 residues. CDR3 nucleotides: TGTGCCAGCAGTGAGAACCCGGGACCCTATAATTCACCCCTCCACTTT. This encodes CASSENPGPYNSPLHF.

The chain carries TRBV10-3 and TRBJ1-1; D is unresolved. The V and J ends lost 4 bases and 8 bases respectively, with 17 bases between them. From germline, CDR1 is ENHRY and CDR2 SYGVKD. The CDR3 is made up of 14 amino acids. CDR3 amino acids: CAISGRNYPGEAFF. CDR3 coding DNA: TGTGCCATCAGTGGGAGAAATTACCCGGGAGAAGCTTTCTTT.

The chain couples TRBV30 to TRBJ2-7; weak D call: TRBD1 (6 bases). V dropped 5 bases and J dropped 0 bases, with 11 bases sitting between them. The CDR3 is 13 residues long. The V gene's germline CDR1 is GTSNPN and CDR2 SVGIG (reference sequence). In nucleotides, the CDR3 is TGTGCCTGGGAAACAGGGAGCTCCTACGAGCAGTACTTC. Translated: CAWETGSSYEQYF.

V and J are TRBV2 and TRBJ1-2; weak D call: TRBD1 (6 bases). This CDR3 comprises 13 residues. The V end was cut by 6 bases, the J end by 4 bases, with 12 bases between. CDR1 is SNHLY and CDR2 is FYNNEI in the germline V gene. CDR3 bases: TGTGCCAGCAGGGCGGGACAATCCTATGGCTACACCTTC. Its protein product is CASRAGQSYGYTF.

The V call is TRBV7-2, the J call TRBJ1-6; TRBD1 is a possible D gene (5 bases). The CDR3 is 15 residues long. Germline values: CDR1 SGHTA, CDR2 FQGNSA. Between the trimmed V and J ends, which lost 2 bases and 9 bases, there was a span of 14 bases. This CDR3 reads CASSLRGAEGSPLHF. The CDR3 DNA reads TGTGCCAGCAGCTTAAGGGGCGCCGAGGGTTCACCCCTCCACTTT. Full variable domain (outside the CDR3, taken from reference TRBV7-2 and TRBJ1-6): GAGVSQSPSNKVTEKGKDVELRCDPISGHTALYWYRQSLGQGLEFLIYFQGNSAPDKSGLPSDRFSAERTGGSVSTLTIQRTQQEDSAVYLCASSLRGAEGSPLHFGNGTRLTVT.

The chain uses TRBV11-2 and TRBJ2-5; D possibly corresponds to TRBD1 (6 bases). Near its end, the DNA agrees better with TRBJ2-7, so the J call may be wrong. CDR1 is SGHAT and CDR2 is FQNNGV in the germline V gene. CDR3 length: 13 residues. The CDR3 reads CASSLDRSYEQYF. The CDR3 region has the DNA TGTGCCAGCAGCTTGGACAGATCCTACGAGCAGTACTTC.

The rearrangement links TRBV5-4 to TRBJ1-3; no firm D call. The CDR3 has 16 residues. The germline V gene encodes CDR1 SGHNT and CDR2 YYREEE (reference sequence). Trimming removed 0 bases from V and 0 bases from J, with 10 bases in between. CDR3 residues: CASSLDSKASGNTIYF. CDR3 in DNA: TGTGCCAGCAGCTTGGACTCCAAGGCCTCTGGAAACACCATATATTTT.

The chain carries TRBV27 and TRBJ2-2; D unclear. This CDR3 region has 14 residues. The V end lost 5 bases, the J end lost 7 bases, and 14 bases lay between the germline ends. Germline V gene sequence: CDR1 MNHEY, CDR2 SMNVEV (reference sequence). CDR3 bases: TGTGCCAGCAGTCGAAAGCCGGATTACGGGGAGCTGTTTTTT. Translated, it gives CASSRKPDYGELFF.

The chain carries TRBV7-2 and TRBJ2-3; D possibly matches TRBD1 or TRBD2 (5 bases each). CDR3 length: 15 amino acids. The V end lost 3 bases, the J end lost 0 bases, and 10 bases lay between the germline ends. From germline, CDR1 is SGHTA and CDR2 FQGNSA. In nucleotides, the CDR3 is TGTGCCAGCAGCTTCCAGGGACGAAGCACAGATACGCAGTATTTT. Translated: CASSFQGRSTDTQYF.

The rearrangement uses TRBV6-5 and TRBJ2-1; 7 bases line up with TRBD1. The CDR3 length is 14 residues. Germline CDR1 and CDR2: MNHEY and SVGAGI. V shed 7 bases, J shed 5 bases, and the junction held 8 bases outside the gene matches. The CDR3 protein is CASIDPGGHNEQFF. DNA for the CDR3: TGTGCCAGCATAGATCCAGGGGGACACAATGAGCAGTTCTTC.

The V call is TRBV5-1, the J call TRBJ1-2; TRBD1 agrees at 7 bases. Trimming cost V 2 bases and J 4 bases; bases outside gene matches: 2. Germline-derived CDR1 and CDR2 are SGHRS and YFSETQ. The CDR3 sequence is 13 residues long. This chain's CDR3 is CASSFGQAYGYTF. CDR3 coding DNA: TGCGCCAGCAGCTTCGGACAGGCCTATGGCTACACCTTC. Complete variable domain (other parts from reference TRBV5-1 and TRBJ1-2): KAGVTQTPRYLIKTRGQQVTLSCSPISGHRSVSWYQQTPGQGLQFLFEYFSETQRNKGNFPGRFSGRQFSNSRSEMNVSTLELGDSALYLCASSFGQAYGYTFGSGTRLTVV.

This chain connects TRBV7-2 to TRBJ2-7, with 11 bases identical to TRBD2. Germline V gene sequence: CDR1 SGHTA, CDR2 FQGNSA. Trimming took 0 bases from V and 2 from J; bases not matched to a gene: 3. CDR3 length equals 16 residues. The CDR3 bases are TGTGCCAGCAGCTTAGCGACTAGCGGGGCCCCCTACGAGCAGTACTTC. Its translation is CASSLATSGAPYEQYF.

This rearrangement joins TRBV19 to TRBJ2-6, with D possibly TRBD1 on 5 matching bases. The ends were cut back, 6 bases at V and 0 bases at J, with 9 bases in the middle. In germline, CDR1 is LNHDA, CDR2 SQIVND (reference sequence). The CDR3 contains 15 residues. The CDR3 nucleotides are TGTGCCAGTAGCCACCAGGGCTCTGGGGCCAACGTCCTGACTTTC. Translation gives CASSHQGSGANVLTF. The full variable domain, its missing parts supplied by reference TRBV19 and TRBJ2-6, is DGGITQSPKYLFRKEGQNVTLSCEQNLNHDAMYWYRQDPGQGLRLIYYSQIVNDFQKGDIAEGYSVSREKKESFPLTVTSAQKNPTAFYLCASSHQGSGANVLTFGAGSRLTVL.

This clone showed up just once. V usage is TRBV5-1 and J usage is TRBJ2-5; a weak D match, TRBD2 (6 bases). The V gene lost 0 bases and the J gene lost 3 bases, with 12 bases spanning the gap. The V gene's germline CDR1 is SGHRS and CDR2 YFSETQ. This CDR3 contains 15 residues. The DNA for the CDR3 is TGCGCCAGCAGCTTGGGGGGCGGGGCGGAAGAGACCCAGTACTTC. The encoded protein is CASSLGGGAEETQYF.

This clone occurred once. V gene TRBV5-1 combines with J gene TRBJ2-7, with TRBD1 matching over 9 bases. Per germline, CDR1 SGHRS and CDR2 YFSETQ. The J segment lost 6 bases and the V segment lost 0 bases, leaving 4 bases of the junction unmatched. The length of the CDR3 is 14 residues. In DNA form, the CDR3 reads TGCGCCAGCAGCTTGGTACAGGGGGCGCCCGAGCAGTACTTC. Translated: CASSLVQGAPEQYF.

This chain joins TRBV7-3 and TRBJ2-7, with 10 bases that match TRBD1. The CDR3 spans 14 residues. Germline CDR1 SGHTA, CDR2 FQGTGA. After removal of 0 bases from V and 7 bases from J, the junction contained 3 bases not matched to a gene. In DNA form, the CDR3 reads TGTGCCAGCAGCTTAACCGGGACAGGGGATGAGCAGTACTTC. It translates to CASSLTGTGDEQYF. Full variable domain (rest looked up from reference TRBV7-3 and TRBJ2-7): GAGVSQTPSNKVTEKGKYVELRCDPISGHTALYWYRQSLGQGPEFLIYFQGTGAADDSGLPNDRFFAVRPEGSVSTLKIQRTERGDSAVYLCASSLTGTGDEQYFGPGTRLTVT.

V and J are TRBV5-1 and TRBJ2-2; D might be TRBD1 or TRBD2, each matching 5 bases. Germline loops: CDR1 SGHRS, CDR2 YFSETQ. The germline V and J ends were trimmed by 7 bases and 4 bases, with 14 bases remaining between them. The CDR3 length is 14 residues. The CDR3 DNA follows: TGCGCCAGCCAGAGGGGTCAGACCACCGGGGAGCTGTTTTTT. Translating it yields CASQRGQTTGELFF.